This T cell receptor beta chain was identified in a study of cytomegalovirus exposure and HLA in healthy donors. Germline-derived CDR1 and CDR2 are SGHTS and YDEGEE. The CDR3 runs to 15 residues. Trimming took off 0 bases at V and 2 bases at J, with 12 bases between the two ends. This PCR relied on a set of 60 Vbeta primers and 13 Jbeta primers. Some clones are missing from TCRdb's copy, which holds only in-frame ones; the method was immunoSEQ multiplex PCR. The sample has about 120,000 clones; around three quarters are singletons. Broader study findings: What was likely a sequencing artifact was a cluster of highly shared sequence variants. Confirmation was obtained in vitro that a few CMV-associated chains are specific for CMV antigens. Researchers reported from a later analysis that most CMV-associated TCR beta chains appeared HLA-restricted.

This clone was observed once. The antigen is unknown. The V gene is TRBV5-8, the J gene TRBJ2-7; D call uncertain. Input material: PBMCs. The clonotype comes from a female donor in good health and CMV-seronegative. CDR3 loop: CASSLGSGAPYEQYF. DNA for the CDR3: TGTGCCAGCAGCTTGGGATCAGGCGCGCCCTACGAGCAGTACTTC.